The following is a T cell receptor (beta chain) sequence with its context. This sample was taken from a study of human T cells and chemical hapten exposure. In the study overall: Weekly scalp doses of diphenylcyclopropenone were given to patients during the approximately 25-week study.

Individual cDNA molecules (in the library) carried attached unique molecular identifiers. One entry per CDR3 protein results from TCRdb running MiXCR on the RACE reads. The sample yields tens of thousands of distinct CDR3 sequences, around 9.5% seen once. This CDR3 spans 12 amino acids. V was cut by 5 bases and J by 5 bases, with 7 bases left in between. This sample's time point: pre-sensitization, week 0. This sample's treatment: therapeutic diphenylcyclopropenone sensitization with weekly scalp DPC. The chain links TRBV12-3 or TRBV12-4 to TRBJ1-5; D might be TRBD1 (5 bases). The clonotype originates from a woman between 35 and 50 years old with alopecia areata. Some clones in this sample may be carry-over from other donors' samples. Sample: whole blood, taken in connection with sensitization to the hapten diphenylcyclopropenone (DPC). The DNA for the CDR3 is TGTGCCAGCAGTCAGGGTTATCAGCCCCAGCATTTT. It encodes CASSQGYQPQHF.